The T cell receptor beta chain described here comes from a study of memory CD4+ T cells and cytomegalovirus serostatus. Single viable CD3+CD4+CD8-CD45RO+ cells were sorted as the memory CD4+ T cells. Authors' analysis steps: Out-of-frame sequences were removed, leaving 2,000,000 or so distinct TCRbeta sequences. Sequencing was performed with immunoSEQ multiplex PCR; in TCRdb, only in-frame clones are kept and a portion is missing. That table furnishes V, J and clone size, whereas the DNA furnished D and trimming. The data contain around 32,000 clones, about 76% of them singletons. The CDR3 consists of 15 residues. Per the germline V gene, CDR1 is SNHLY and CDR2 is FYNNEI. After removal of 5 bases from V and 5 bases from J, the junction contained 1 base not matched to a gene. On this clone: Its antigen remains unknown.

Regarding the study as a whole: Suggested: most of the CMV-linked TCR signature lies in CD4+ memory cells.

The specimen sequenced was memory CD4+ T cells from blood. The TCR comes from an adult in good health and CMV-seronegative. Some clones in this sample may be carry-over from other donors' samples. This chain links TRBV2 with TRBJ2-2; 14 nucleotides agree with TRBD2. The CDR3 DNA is TGTGCCAGCAGTAGGACTAGCGGGGGGACCGGGGAGCTGTTTTTT. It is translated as CASSRTSGGTGELFF.